What follows is one T cell receptor (beta chain) and its context. TCRdb redid the calling of the 5' RACE reads with MiXCR, one entry per CDR3 protein. The profile shows over 95,000 distinct CDR3 sequences, around 17% of them singletons. The V gene lost 0 bases and the J gene lost 4 bases, with 9 bases spanning the gap. The CDR3 spans 14 residues. The germline V gene encodes CDR1 MGHRA and CDR2 YSYEKL. The record originates from a study of T cells of healthy individuals. This chain links TRBV4-1 with TRBJ2-5; tentative D call: TRBD1 (5 bases). This sequence originates from a human donor in good health. CDR3 DNA: TGCGCCAGCAGCCAAGATTGGGGCCGAGAGACCCAGTACTTC. It translates to CASSQDWGRETQYF.